The clone carrying this T cell receptor (beta chain) was recorded only once. The germline gives CDR1 PRHDT, CDR2 FYEKMQ (reference sequence). With 5 bases removed from V and 4 bases from J, the gap between germline ends came to 14 bases. The length of the CDR3 is 14 residues. This entry comes from a study of blood T cell repertoires in COVID-19. As for the study in general: Samples taken during acute and convalescent COVID-19 were collected in the United States, Italy and Spain.

Sequencing was performed with immunoSEQ multiplex PCR; in TCRdb, only in-frame clones are kept and a portion is missing. This table holds 150,000 to 200,000 clones, approximately 90% found once. Sequencing was done on a sample of peripheral blood. The sequence came from a woman older than 75 in a cohort sampled during active or convalescent COVID-19. The gene calls are TRBV13 and TRBJ1-2; tentatively, D is TRBD1 (6 bases). The CDR3 reads CASSPWGQPYGYTF. CDR3 sequence (DNA): TGTGCCAGCAGCCCATGGGGGCAGCCCTATGGCTACACCTTC.